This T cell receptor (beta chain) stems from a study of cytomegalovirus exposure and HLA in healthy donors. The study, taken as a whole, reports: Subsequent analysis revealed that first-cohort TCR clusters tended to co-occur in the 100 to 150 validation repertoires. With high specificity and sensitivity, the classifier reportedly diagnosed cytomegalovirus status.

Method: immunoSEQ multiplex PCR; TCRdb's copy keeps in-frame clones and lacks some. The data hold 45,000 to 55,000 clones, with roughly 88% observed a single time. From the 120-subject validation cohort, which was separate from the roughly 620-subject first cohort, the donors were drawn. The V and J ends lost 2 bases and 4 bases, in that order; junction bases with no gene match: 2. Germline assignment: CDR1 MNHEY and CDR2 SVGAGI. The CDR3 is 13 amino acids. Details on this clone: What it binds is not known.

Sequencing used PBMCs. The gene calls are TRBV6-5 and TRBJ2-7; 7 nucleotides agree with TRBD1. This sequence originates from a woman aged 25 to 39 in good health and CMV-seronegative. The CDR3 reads CASSYRQGYEQYF. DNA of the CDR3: TGTGCCAGCAGTTACAGACAGGGATACGAGCAGTACTTC.